Listed here are 27 T cell receptor beta chains from one sample, sequenced in a study of blood T cell repertoires in COVID-19 (dated by TCRdb to 2020 to 2022). Receptors were amplified or captured by the immunoSEQ multiplex PCR assay. Imported from immuneACCESS, the table was reduced by TCRdb to in-frame sequences with V and J called. These copies leave out some clones; in studies compared against another copy, an unresolved V gene accounts for under half, and the cause of the remainder is not known. Counted in this sample were approximately 66,000 clones; about 87% of them appeared once. The top ten clonotypes cover around 8% of the sample. Sample: peripheral blood. The receptors were gathered from a human donor with active COVID-19. The donor label of this sample is uncertain.

This rearrangement joins TRBV10-2 to TRBJ2-1; D remains ambiguous. Germline CDR1 is WSHSY and CDR2 is SAAADI. Trimming stripped 3 bases from V and 1 base from J, with 4 bases between. This CDR3 is 13 amino acids long. CDR3 DNA: TGCGCCAGCAGTGAAACTTCCTACAATGAGCAGTTCTTC. Protein: CASSETSYNEQFF.

The chain joins TRBV9 to TRBJ1-3, with a tentative D call TRBD1 (6 bases). In germline, CDR1 is SGDLS, CDR2 YYNGEE. V was cut by 4 bases and J by 4 bases, with 15 bases left in between. CDR3 length: 15 amino acids. CDR3 sequence reads: CASSPKAGEGNTIYF. DNA of the CDR3: TGTGCCAGCAGCCCGAAGGCAGGGGAGGGAAACACCATATATTTT.

This rearrangement joins TRBV10-3 to TRBJ1-1, with a possible D match to TRBD1 (6 bases). This CDR3 is built from 14 residues. V was cut by 6 bases and J by 2 bases, with 13 bases left in between. Germline V gives CDR1 ENHRY, CDR2 SYGVKD. For the CDR3, the DNA is TGTGCCATCAGCGAAAACAGGGTCAACACTGAAGCTTTCTTT. Protein: CAISENRVNTEAFF.

The V call is TRBV19, the J call TRBJ2-2; D might be TRBD1 (6 bases). V dropped 8 bases and J dropped 8 bases, with 15 bases sitting between them. CDR3 length equals 13 residues. The V gene's germline CDR1 is LNHDA and CDR2 SQIVND (reference sequence). Here the CDR3 reads CASSPQGLGELFF. CDR3 nucleotides: TGTGCCAGTTCCCCGCAGGGGCTTGGGGAGCTGTTTTTT.

The genes are TRBV9 and TRBJ2-7; 9 bases match TRBD1. The CDR3 spans 15 residues. Germline CDR1 is SGDLS and CDR2 is YYNGEE. V was pared by 2 bases and J by 3 bases, with 6 bases of the junction left unmatched. CDR3 protein: CASSVRDREIYEQYF. The CDR3 coding sequence is TGTGCCAGCAGCGTCCGGGACAGGGAAATCTACGAGCAGTACTTC. Together with reference TRBV9 and TRBJ2-7, the CDR3 gives the full variable domain: DSGVTQTPKHLITATGQRVTLRCSPRSGDLSVYWYQQSLDQGLQFLIQYYNGEERAKGNILERFSAQQFPDLHSELNLSSLELGDSALYFCASSVRDREIYEQYFGPGTRLTVT.

The V call is TRBV5-1, the J call TRBJ2-7; TRBD2 matches 8 bases. The CDR3 consists of 17 residues. V lost 0 bases and J lost 2; bases outside the gene matches: 10. Germline-derived CDR1 and CDR2 are SGHRS and YFSETQ. CDR3 in amino acids: CASSLGFSGGEAYEQYF. CDR3 nucleotides: TGCGCCAGCAGCTTGGGTTTCAGCGGGGGAGAAGCCTACGAGCAGTACTTC. Based on the CDR3 plus reference TRBV5-1 and TRBJ2-7, the full variable domain is KAGVTQTPRYLIKTRGQQVTLSCSPISGHRSVSWYQQTPGQGLQFLFEYFSETQRNKGNFPGRFSGRQFSNSRSEMNVSTLELGDSALYLCASSLGFSGGEAYEQYFGPGTRLTVT.

The chain recombines TRBV19 with TRBJ2-5; D is perhaps TRBD2 (5 bases). From germline, CDR1 is LNHDA and CDR2 SQIVND (reference sequence). The ends were cut back, 6 bases at V and 5 bases at J, with 19 bases in the middle. The CDR3 sequence is 15 residues long. CDR3 nucleotide sequence: TGTGCCAGTAGCCAACCCTCGGGGAGTTGGGAGACCCAGTACTTC. It encodes CASSQPSGSWETQYF. The full variable domain, its missing parts supplied by reference TRBV19 and TRBJ2-5, is DGGITQSPKYLFRKEGQNVTLSCEQNLNHDAMYWYRQDPGQGLRLIYYSQIVNDFQKGDIAEGYSVSREKKESFPLTVTSAQKNPTAFYLCASSQPSGSWETQYFGPGTRLLVL.

V is TRBV6-2 or TRBV6-3 and J is TRBJ2-3, with D perhaps TRBD1 (5 bases). CDR1 MNHEY and CDR2 SVGEGT come from the germline V gene. This CDR3 contains 18 residues. V was pared by 4 bases and J by 4 bases, with 24 bases between. The CDR3 DNA is TGTGCCAGCAGTTTGGTAGGGGCCTACCAGTCTTTTCCAGATACGCAGTATTTT. Residues: CASSLVGAYQSFPDTQYF.

The V gene is TRBV4-3, the J gene TRBJ2-7; 8 positions agree with TRBD1. From germline, CDR1 is LGHNA and CDR2 YSLEER. The CDR3 is 15 residues long. The V segment lost 3 bases and the J segment 1 base; nucleotides outside the gene matches: 5. CDR3 protein: CASSHGGTGSYEQYF. For the CDR3, the DNA is TGCGCCAGCAGCCATGGAGGGACAGGTTCCTACGAGCAGTACTTC.

The chain recombines TRBV7-8 with TRBJ2-7; TRBD1 matches 9 bases. Unmatched junction bases numbered 6, after V lost 2 bases and J lost 4 bases. Looked up from germline, CDR1 is SGHVS and CDR2 is FQNEAQ. The CDR3 covers 15 residues. The chain's CDR3 is CASSLYTGQGYEQYF. CDR3 DNA: TGTGCCAGCAGCTTATACACCGGACAGGGGTACGAGCAGTACTTC.

The chain joins TRBV21-1 to TRBJ2-3; TRBD2, the table's D call, was not compared with the DNA. TRBV21-1 is a pseudogene. This CDR3 has 17 amino acids. CDR3 protein: CASSKALLASGTDTQYF. The CDR3 DNA reads as TGTGCCAGCAGCAAAGCCCTACTAGCGTCAGGCACAGATACGCAGTATTTT.

The J gene is TRBJ1-6, the V gene TRBV19; D is possibly TRBD1 (5 bases). Germline V gives CDR1 LNHDA, CDR2 SQIVND (reference sequence). Between the trimmed V and J ends, which lost 6 bases and 10 bases, there was a span of 16 bases. CDR3 length equals 14 residues. The CDR3 sequence: CASSSAGLRSPLHF. Written as DNA, the CDR3 is TGTGCCAGTAGCAGTGCAGGGTTGCGATCACCCCTCCACTTT.

The rearrangement joins TRBV6-2 or TRBV6-3 to TRBJ2-3, with TRBD2 matching 15 bases. The germline V gene has CDR1 MNHEY and CDR2 SVGEGT. V lost 5 bases, J lost 4 bases, and 7 bases stayed unmatched. This CDR3 region has 17 residues. The CDR3 loop reads CASSLGLAGGAADTQYF. In nucleotides, the CDR3 is TGTGCCAGCAGTCTGGGACTAGCGGGAGGTGCGGCAGATACGCAGTATTTT.

The chain couples TRBV7-9 to TRBJ1-1; D may be TRBD1 (5 bases). From germline, CDR1 is SEHNR and CDR2 FQNEAQ (reference sequence). Trimming took 5 bases from V and 1 from J, leaving 11 bases between them. The CDR3 covers 14 residues. CDR3 in amino acids: CASSQGGQNTEAFF. CDR3 in DNA: TGTGCCAGCAGCCAGGGAGGACAGAACACTGAAGCTTTCTTT. Using reference TRBV7-9 and TRBJ1-1 for the parts outside the CDR3, the full variable domain is DTGVSQNPRHKITKRGQNVTFRCDPISEHNRLYWYRQTLGQGPEFLTYFQNEAQLEKSRLLSDRFSAERPKGSFSTLEIQRTEQGDSAMYLCASSQGGQNTEAFFGQGTRLTVV.

The rearrangement uses TRBV27 and TRBJ2-7, with 13 bases fitting TRBD2. This CDR3 is 15 amino acids long. Unmatched junction bases numbered 6, after V lost 4 bases and J lost 6 bases. Per germline, CDR1 MNHEY and CDR2 SMNVEV (reference sequence). CDR3 coding DNA: TGTGCCAGCAGTTCCTGGACTAGCGGGAGAGGCGAGCAGTACTTC. Its protein is CASSSWTSGRGEQYF.

This clone was picked up one time. At one boundary the junction diverges from the germline segment, which might be a read error. The chain couples TRBV5-1 to TRBJ2-7, with D possibly TRBD2 on 5 matching bases. The CDR3 runs 15 residues. Germline V gene lookup returns CDR1 SGHRS and CDR2 YFSETQ. The CDR3 region has the DNA TGCGCCAGCAGATTGGGTAGCGCGCGTTCCTACGAGCAGTACTTC. Amino acids: CASRLGSARSYEQYF.

The V and J genes are TRBV15 and TRBJ1-5, with 8 bases that match TRBD1. The V and J ends lost 5 bases and 0 bases, in that order; junction bases with no gene match: 3. Germline V CDR1 and CDR2: LNHNV, YYDKDF (reference sequence). The CDR3 consists of 15 residues. Here the CDR3 reads CATSGTGNSNQPQHF. DNA of the CDR3: TGTGCCACCAGCGGGACAGGCAATAGCAATCAGCCCCAGCATTTT.

CDR3 region: CASSLADYGYTF. DNA for the CDR3: TGTGCCAGCAGTTTAGCGGACTATGGCTACACCTTC. The genes are TRBV27 and TRBJ1-2; no definite D call. The CDR3 is 12 amino acids. Trimming pared 2 bases from V and 3 bases from J, leaving 4 bases between. Per germline, CDR1 MNHEY and CDR2 SMNVEV (reference sequence).

This clone was detected only once. The rearrangement links TRBV28 to TRBJ2-7; TRBD1 might be the D (5 bases). The germline V and J ends were trimmed by 6 bases and 1 base, with 13 bases remaining between them. This CDR3 comprises 14 residues. CDR1 and CDR2 from the germline V gene are MDHEN and SYDVKM. The CDR3 is CASREFDSSYEQYF. The CDR3 coding sequence is TGTGCCAGCAGGGAGTTTGACAGTTCCTACGAGCAGTACTTC.

This clone was seen a few times. The chain recombines TRBV19 with TRBJ1-1; tentatively, D is TRBD1 (6 bases). Looked up from germline, CDR1 is LNHDA and CDR2 is SQIVND (reference sequence). V was shortened by 7 bases and J by 4 bases, with 16 bases between the two germline ends. CDR3 size: 14 residues. The CDR3 region has the DNA TGTGCCAGTACACAATTGGGGGCGGGCACTGAAGCTTTCTTT. It specifies CASTQLGAGTEAFF.

This chain links TRBV11-2 with TRBJ2-7, with a tentative D call TRBD1 (5 bases). This CDR3 has 13 amino acids. Germline V gives CDR1 SGHAT, CDR2 FQNNGV. V lost 3 bases to trimming and J lost 5 bases, with 11 bases between them. Here the CDR3 DNA reads TGTGCCAGCAGCTTCTGGGGCTTGGACGAGCAGTACTTC. Translating gives CASSFWGLDEQYF.

This clone was counted between two and nine times. The chain links TRBV6-5 to TRBJ2-1; TRBD1 matches 7 bases. CDR1 and CDR2 (germline): MNHEY, SVGAGI. Germline trimming cut 2 bases from V and 9 bases from J; bases unmatched to any gene: 4. The CDR3 covers 13 residues. DNA of the CDR3: TGTGCCAGCAGTTACGAGGGGGCGGTTGAGCAGTTCTTC. It is translated as CASSYEGAVEQFF.

This chain joins TRBV7-2 and TRBJ1-6; tentative D call: TRBD1 (5 bases). Germline CDR1 SGHTA, CDR2 FQGNSA. Trimming shortened V by 1 base and J by 9 bases, and 16 bases separated the two germline ends. CDR3 length: 16 amino acids. The CDR3 spells CASSLVAGGLSSPLHF. The CDR3 DNA reads as TGTGCCAGCAGCTTAGTTGCGGGGGGGTTGAGTTCACCCCTCCACTTT.

This clone has more than one count but fewer than ten. This sequence joins TRBV11-2 and TRBJ2-5; 9 nucleotides align to TRBD1. The length of the CDR3 is 18 residues. With 2 bases clipped from V and 5 bases from J, the junction kept 15 bases outside the gene matches. Per germline, CDR1 SGHAT and CDR2 FQNNGV. CDR3 coding DNA: TGTGCCAGCAGCTTATTAGGGATATTGGGACAGGGCGGTGAGACCCAGTACTTC. It specifies CASSLLGILGQGGETQYF.

The gene calls are TRBV9 and TRBJ1-2, with D perhaps matching TRBD1 (5 bases). Per germline, CDR1 SGDLS and CDR2 YYNGEE. The V and J ends lost 0 bases and 2 bases respectively, with 8 bases between them. The CDR3 covers 14 residues. CDR3 DNA sequence: TGTGCCAGCAGCGTAGGAAGGACAAACTATGGCTACACCTTC. Translating gives CASSVGRTNYGYTF.

This clone was seen more than once but under ten times. The CDR3 region is CASSLEQGANNSPLHF. DNA for the CDR3: TGCGCCAGCAGCTTGGAACAGGGTGCGAATAATTCACCCCTCCACTTT. The chain is built from TRBV5-1 and TRBJ1-6; D might be TRBD1 (6 bases). Germline V CDR1 and CDR2: SGHRS, YFSETQ. This CDR3 region has 16 residues. The germline V and J ends were trimmed by 0 bases and 5 bases, with 12 bases remaining between them.

V usage is TRBV19 and J usage is TRBJ2-2; 7 positions agree with TRBD2. With 7 bases clipped from V and 2 bases from J, the junction kept 13 bases outside the gene matches. Germline CDR1 is LNHDA and CDR2 is SQIVND (reference sequence). This CDR3 is 17 amino acids long. This CDR3 is CASIGARGRSNTGELFF. The CDR3 DNA reads as TGTGCCAGTATCGGGGCTCGCGGGAGAAGTAACACCGGGGAGCTGTTTTTT.